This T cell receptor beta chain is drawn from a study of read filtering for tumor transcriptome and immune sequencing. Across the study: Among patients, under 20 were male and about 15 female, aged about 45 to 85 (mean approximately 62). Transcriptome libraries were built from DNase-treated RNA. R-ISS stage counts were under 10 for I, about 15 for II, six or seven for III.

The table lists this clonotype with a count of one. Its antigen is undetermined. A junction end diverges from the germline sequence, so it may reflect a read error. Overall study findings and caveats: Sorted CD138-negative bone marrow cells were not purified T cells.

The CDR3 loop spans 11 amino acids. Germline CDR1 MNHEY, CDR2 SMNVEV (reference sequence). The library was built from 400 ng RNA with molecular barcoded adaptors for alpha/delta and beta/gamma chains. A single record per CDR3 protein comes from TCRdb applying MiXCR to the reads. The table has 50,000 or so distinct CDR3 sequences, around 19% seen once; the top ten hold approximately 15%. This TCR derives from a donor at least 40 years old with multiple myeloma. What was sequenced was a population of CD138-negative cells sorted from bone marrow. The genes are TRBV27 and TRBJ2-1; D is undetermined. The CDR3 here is CASSSYNEQLF. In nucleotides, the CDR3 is TGTGCCAGCAGTTCCTACAATGAGCAGCTCTTC.